This T cell receptor (beta chain) was sequenced in a study of blood T cells in healthy people across ages. The germline CDR1 and CDR2 sequences are MNHEY and SMNVEV (reference sequence). The CDR3 is 15 amino acids. The V segment lost 1 base and the J segment 4 bases; nucleotides outside the gene matches: 6. The sample providers were healthy Caucasian people from Russia, aged about 6 to 95. A second PCR of 7 to 11 cycles used a sample-barcoded 5' primer and a J-beta primer mix. TCRdb analysed the 5' RACE reads with MiXCR anew, one entry per CDR3 protein. This table has some 1,800,000 distinct CDR3 sequences, about two fifths appearing once.

The V and J genes are TRBV27 and TRBJ1-2; 7 bases map to TRBD1. The clonotype comes from a human donor in good health. Input material: blood. The CDR3 sequence is CASSLWSTGIYGYTF. As DNA, the CDR3 is TGTGCCAGCAGTTTATGGTCGACAGGGATCTATGGCTACACCTTC.